The 3 T cell receptor beta chains in this list originate from one sample, sequenced in a study of cytomegalovirus exposure and HLA in healthy donors. TCRdb's table, derived via immunoSEQ multiplex PCR, lists solely in-frame clones and lacks some. Here the sample spans tens of thousands of clones, 80% to 95% being singletons. Sequenced: PBMCs. Receptors originate from a man aged 18 to 30 in good health and CMV-seropositive.

This chain joins TRBV5-6 and TRBJ1-2; 7 bases line up with TRBD1. V shed 5 bases and J 4 bases; nucleotides not matched to a gene: 5. The CDR3 runs to 13 residues. Germline V CDR1 and CDR2: SGHDT, YYEEEE. The CDR3 sequence is CASRNRGGYGYTF. CDR3 in DNA: TGTGCCAGCAGAAACAGGGGTGGCTATGGCTACACCTTC. The whole variable domain, remainder taken from reference TRBV5-6 and TRBJ1-2, is DAGVTQSPTHLIKTRGQQVTLRCSPKSGHDTVSWYQQALGQGPQFIFQYYEEEERQRGNFPDRFSGHQFPNYSSELNVNALLLGDSALYLCASRNRGGYGYTFGSGTRLTVV.

The chain recombines TRBV27 with TRBJ2-3; 11 positions agree with TRBD2. Germline V gene lookup returns CDR1 MNHEY and CDR2 SMNVEV (reference sequence). V trimming: 1 base; J trimming: 4 bases; junction bases outside the gene matches: 4. The CDR3 length is 16 residues. The CDR3 loop is CASSLLTSGMADTQYF. Here the CDR3 DNA reads TGTGCCAGCAGTTTATTGACTAGCGGGATGGCAGATACGCAGTATTTT.

The chain employs TRBV28 and TRBJ2-7; weak D call: TRBD1 (5 bases). In germline, CDR1 is MDHEN, CDR2 SYDVKM. V lost 5 bases, J lost 0 bases, and 14 bases lay in between. CDR3 length: 15 amino acids. The CDR3 DNA reads TGTGCCAGCAGTCGCCCGACAGACAGCTCCTACGAGCAGTACTTC. Residues: CASSRPTDSSYEQYF.